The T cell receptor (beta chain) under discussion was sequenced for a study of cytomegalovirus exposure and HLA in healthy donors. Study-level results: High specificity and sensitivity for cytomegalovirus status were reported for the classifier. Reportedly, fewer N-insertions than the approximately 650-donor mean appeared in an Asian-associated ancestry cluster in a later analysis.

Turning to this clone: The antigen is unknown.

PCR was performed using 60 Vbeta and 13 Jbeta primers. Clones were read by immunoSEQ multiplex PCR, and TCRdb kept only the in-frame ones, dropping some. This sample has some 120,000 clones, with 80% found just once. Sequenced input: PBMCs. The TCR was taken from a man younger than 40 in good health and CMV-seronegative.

The CDR3 here is CASSEGQFNQPQHF. Here the CDR3 DNA reads TGTGCCAGCAGTGAGGGACAGTTCAATCAGCCCCAGCATTTT. This chain connects TRBV28 to TRBJ1-5, with 7 bases aligning to TRBD1. CDR3 size: 14 residues. The trim removed 5 bases at V and 3 bases at J, leaving 4 bases unmatched. Germline V gene sequence: CDR1 MDHEN, CDR2 SYDVKM. Variable domain in full (rest from reference TRBV28 and TRBJ1-5): DVKVTQSSRYLVKRTGEKVFLECVQDMDHENMFWYRQDPGLGLRLIYFSYDVKMKEKGDIPEGYSVSREKKERFSLILESASTNQTSMYLCASSEGQFNQPQHFGDGTRLSIL.